The source of this TCR beta chain is a study of cytomegalovirus exposure and HLA in healthy donors. CDR1 is SGHRS and CDR2 is YFSETQ in the germline V gene. The length of the CDR3 is 14 residues. The V end was cut by 0 bases, the J end by 2 bases, with 6 bases between. Sequenced by immunoSEQ multiplex PCR; TCRdb stores in-frame clones only, minus some. The data hold fewer than 120,000 clones, with roughly nine tenths observed a single time. Sequenced: PBMCs. The chain employs TRBV5-1 and TRBJ1-3, with D unresolved. The receptor's source is a woman younger than 35 in good health and CMV-seronegative. Written as DNA, the CDR3 is TGCGCCAGCAGCTTGGGGGAGGCTGGAAACACCATATATTTT. Residues: CASSLGEAGNTIYF. Supplemented by reference TRBV5-1 and TRBJ1-3, the full variable domain reads KAGVTQTPRYLIKTRGQQVTLSCSPISGHRSVSWYQQTPGQGLQFLFEYFSETQRNKGNFPGRFSGRQFSNSRSEMNVSTLELGDSALYLCASSLGEAGNTIYFGEGSWLTVV.